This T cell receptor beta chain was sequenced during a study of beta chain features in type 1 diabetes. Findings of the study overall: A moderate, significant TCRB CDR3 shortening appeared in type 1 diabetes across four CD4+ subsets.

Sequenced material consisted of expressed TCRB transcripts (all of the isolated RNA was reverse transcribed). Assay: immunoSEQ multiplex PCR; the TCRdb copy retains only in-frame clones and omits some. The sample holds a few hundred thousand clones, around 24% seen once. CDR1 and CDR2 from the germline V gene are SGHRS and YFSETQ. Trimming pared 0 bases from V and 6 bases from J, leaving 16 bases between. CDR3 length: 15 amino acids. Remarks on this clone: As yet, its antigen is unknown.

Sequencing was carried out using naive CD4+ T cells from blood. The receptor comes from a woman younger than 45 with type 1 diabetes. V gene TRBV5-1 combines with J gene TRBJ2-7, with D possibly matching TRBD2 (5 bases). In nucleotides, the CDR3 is TGCGCCAGCAGCTTGGGAGCCCATTCTGCGGGCGAGCAGTACTTC. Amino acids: CASSLGAHSAGEQYF.